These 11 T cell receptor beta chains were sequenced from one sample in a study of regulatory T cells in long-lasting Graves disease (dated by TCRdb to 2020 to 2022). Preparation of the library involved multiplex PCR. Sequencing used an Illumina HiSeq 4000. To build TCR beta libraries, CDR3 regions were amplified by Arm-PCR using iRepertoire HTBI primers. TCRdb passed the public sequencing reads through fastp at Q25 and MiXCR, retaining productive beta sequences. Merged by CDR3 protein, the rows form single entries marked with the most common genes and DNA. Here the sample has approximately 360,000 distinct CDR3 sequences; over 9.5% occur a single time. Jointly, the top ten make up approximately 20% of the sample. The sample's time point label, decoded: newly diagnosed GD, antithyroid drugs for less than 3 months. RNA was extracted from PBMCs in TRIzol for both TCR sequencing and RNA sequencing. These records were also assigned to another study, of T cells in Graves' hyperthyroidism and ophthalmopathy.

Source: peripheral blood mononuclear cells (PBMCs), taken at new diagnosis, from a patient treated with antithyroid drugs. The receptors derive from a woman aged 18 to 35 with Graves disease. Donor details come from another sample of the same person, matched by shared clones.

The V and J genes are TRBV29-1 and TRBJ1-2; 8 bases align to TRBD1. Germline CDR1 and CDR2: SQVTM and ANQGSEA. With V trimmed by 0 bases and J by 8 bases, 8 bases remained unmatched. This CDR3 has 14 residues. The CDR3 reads CSVEDPRAGGGYTF. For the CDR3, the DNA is TGCAGCGTTGAAGATCCCCGGGCAGGGGGCGGCTACACCTTC.

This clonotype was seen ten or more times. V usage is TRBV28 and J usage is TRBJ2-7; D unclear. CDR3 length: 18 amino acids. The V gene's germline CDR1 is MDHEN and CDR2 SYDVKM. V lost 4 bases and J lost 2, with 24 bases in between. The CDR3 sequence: CASSSPLLSKLSTYEQYF. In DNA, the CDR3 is TGTGCCAGCAGTTCTCCATTGCTGTCCAAGTTATCAACCTACGAGCAGTACTTC.

CDR3 in DNA: TGTGCCAGCAGACCTACAGGGGGCGGTCTGGAGACCCAGTACTTC. Its translation: CASRPTGGGLETQYF. The J gene is TRBJ2-5, the V gene TRBV27, with TRBD1 matching 9 bases. Germline CDR1 is MNHEY and CDR2 is SMNVEV (reference sequence). The CDR3 has 15 residues. V shed 6 bases and J 5 bases; nucleotides not matched to a gene: 10.

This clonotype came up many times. The CDR3 loop is CASTLSDPTNEKLFF. CDR3 DNA: TGTGCCAGCACCCTCAGTGACCCAACTAATGAAAAACTGTTTTTT. V usage is TRBV12-3 or TRBV12-4 and J usage is TRBJ1-4; D is ambiguous. V lost 7 bases to trimming and J lost 0 bases, with 12 bases between them. The CDR3 totals 15 residues.

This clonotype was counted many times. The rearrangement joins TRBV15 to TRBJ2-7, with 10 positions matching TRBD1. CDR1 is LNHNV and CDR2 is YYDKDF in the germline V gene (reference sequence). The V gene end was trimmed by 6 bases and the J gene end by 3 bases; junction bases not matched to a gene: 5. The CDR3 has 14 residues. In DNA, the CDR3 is TGTGCCACCAGTGCCGGGACAGGGGTCTACGAGCAGTACTTC. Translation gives CATSAGTGVYEQYF. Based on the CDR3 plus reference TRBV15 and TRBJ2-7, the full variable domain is DAMVIQNPRYQVTQFGKPVTLSCSQTLNHNVMYWYQQKSSQAPKLLFHYYDKDFNNEADTPDNFQSRRPNTSFCFLDIRSPGLGDTAMYLCATSAGTGVYEQYFGPGTRLTVT.

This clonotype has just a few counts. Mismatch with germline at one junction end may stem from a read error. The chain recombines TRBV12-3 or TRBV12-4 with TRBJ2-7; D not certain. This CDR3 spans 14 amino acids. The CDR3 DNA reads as TGTGCCAGCAGCGTAGCCGGCAACTCCTACGAGCGGTACTTC. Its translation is CASSVAGNSYERYF.

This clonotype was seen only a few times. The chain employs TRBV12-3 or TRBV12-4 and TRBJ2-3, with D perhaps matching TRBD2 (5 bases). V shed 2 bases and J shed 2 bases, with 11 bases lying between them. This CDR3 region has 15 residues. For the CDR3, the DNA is TGTGCCAGCAGTTTACTACTAGTTACCACAGATACGCAGTATTTT. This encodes CASSLLLVTTDTQYF.

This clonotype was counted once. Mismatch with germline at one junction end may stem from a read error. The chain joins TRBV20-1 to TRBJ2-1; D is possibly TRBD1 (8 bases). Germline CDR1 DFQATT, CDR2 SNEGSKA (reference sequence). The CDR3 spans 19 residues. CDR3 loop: CSARDYRGGGRYQYNERFF. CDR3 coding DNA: TGCAGTGCTAGGGATTACAGGGGGGGTGGGAGGTACCAATACAATGAGCGGTTCTTC.

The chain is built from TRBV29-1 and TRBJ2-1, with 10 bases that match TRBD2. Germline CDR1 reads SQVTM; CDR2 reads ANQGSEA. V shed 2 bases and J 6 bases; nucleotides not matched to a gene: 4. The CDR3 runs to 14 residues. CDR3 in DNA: TGCAGCGTTGAACCTAGCGGGAGAGGCAATGAGCAGTTCTTC. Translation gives CSVEPSGRGNEQFF.

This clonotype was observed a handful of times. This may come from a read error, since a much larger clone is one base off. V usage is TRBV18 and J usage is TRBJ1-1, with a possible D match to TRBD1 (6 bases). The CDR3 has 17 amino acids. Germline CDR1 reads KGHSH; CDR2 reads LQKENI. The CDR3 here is CTSSPRTVASFNTEAFF. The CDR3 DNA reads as TGTACCAGCTCACCCAGGACAGTAGCGAGCTTTAACACTGAAGCTTTCTTT.

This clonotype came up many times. CDR3 bases: TGTGCCAGCAGTTACTCAATTAAGGGGGATCGGAAAGCTTTCTTT. Protein product: CASSYSIKGDRKAFF. This chain uses TRBV6-2 or TRBV6-3 with TRBJ1-1, with D maybe TRBD1 (6 bases). CDR1 is MNHEY, CDR2 SVGEGT, per germline. V lost 0 bases to trimming and J lost 9 bases, with 17 bases between them. There are 15 residues in the CDR3.